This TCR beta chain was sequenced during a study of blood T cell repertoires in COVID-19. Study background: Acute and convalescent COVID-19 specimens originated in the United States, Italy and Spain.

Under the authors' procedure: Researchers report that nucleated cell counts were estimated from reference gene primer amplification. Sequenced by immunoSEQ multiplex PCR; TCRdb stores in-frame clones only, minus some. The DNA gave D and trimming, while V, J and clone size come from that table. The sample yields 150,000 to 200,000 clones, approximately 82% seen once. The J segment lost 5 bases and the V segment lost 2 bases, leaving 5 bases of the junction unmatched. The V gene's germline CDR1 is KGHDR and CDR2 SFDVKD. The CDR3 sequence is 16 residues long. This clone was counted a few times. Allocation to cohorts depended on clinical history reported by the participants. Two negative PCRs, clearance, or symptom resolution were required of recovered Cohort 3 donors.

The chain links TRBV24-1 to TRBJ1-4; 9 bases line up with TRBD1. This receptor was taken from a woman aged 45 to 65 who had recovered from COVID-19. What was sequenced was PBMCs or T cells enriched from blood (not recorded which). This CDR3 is CATSDSVTGGNEKLFF. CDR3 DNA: TGTGCCACCAGTGATTCGGTGACAGGGGGAAATGAAAAACTGTTTTTT.